This passage covers 18 T cell receptor beta chains from one sample sequenced in a study of cytomegalovirus exposure and HLA in healthy donors. The PCR used 60 Vbeta and 13 Jbeta primers. Clones were read by immunoSEQ multiplex PCR, and TCRdb kept only the in-frame ones, dropping some. This table has some 200,000 clones, around 83% appearing once. The sample consisted of PBMCs. These receptors were taken from a young woman in good health and CMV-seronegative.

The V gene is TRBV10-3, the J gene TRBJ2-1, with TRBD2 matching 9 bases. J was trimmed by 1 base and V by 6 bases; bases with no gene match: 4. Germline V gene sequence: CDR1 ENHRY, CDR2 SYGVKD. The CDR3 is 15 residues long. The CDR3 spells CAISPSGNSYNEQFF. The CDR3 DNA is TGTGCCATCAGCCCTAGCGGGAATTCCTACAATGAGCAGTTCTTC.

DNA for the CDR3: TGCGCCAGCTCCGACAGGGGAATCGGTCAGCCCCAGCATTTT. Protein: CASSDRGIGQPQHF. The chain has TRBV4-1 and TRBJ1-5; 8 positions agree with TRBD1. Looked up from germline, CDR1 is MGHRA and CDR2 is YSYEKL. There are 14 residues in the CDR3. After removal of 8 bases from V and 6 bases from J, the junction contained 9 bases not matched to a gene.

V gene TRBV28 combines with J gene TRBJ2-5; TRBD2 aligns across 8 bases. The J call may be mistaken, given a closer DNA end match to TRBJ2-7. Germline CDR1 and CDR2: MDHEN and SYDVKM. The CDR3 length is 15 residues. CDR3 in amino acids: CASSVHGGERYEQYF. DNA for the CDR3: TGTGCCAGCAGTGTACACGGGGGGGAGCGCTACGAGCAGTACTTC.

This clone appeared once. This chain joins TRBV7-8 and TRBJ2-1; 9 bases are a match to TRBD2. Trimming cost V 5 bases and J 4 bases; bases outside gene matches: 12. This CDR3 comprises 17 residues. Germline V CDR1 and CDR2: SGHVS, FQNEAQ. CDR3 protein: CASSHNPGLAKYNEQFF. The CDR3 region has the DNA TGTGCCAGCAGCCACAACCCGGGACTAGCTAAATACAATGAGCAGTTCTTC.

The chain joins TRBV11-2 to TRBJ2-7; 8 positions match TRBD1. The germline V gene has CDR1 SGHAT and CDR2 FQNNGV. The CDR3 is 14 residues long. J was trimmed by 4 bases and V by 1 base; bases with no gene match: 3. CDR3 sequence: CASSLVDRGYEQYF. The CDR3 DNA sequence: TGTGCCAGCAGCTTAGTTGACAGGGGATACGAGCAGTACTTC. The full variable domain, its missing parts supplied by reference TRBV11-2 and TRBJ2-7, is EAGVAQSPRYKIIEKRQSVAFWCNPISGHATLYWYQQILGQGPKLLIQFQNNGVVDDSQLPKDRFSAERLKGVDSTLKIQPAKLEDSAVYLCASSLVDRGYEQYFGPGTRLTVT.

The V and J genes are TRBV12-5 and TRBJ2-5; unclear D gene. The CDR3 is made up of 14 amino acids. V was trimmed by 0 bases and J by 5 bases, leaving 10 bases between them. Germline CDR1 is LGHNT and CDR2 is FRNRAP. The DNA for the CDR3 is TGTGCTAGTGGTTTGGTACTGCCCCCGGAGACCCAGTACTTC. It yields the protein CASGLVLPPETQYF.

The chain joins TRBV28 to TRBJ1-3, with TRBD1 as a possible D gene (6 bases). The CDR3 consists of 13 residues. The germline V gene encodes CDR1 MDHEN and CDR2 SYDVKM. Trimming pared 5 bases from V and 1 base from J, leaving 6 bases between. The CDR3: CASSTGSGNTIYF. CDR3 nucleotide sequence: TGTGCCAGCAGTACAGGGTCTGGAAACACCATATATTTT.

CDR3 coding DNA: TGCAGCGTTGAAGGCGGGAGGGGCCAGGACGAGCAGTACTTC. Translating gives CSVEGGRGQDEQYF. V is TRBV29-1 and J is TRBJ2-7; TRBD2 agrees at 9 bases. This CDR3 region has 14 residues. In germline, CDR1 is SQVTM, CDR2 ANQGSEA. With V trimmed by 1 base and J by 5 bases, 6 bases remained unmatched.

In its sample, this clone was seen a few times. V usage is TRBV29-1 and J usage is TRBJ1-1; 7 nucleotides match TRBD1. The J segment lost 0 bases and the V segment lost 6 bases, leaving 4 bases of the junction unmatched. Per the germline V gene, CDR1 is SQVTM and CDR2 is ANQGSEA. The CDR3 consists of 13 residues. The CDR3 region has the DNA TGCAGCGTAATGACAGGGATGAACACTGAAGCTTTCTTT. Protein: CSVMTGMNTEAFF.

The rearrangement joins TRBV5-6 to TRBJ2-7; no definite D call. Trimming left V 4 bases short and J 2 bases short, with 10 bases between. This CDR3 has 13 amino acids. Germline V gene sequence: CDR1 SGHDT, CDR2 YYEEEE. DNA for the CDR3: TGTGCCAGCAGCCCCGTTAATCCCTACGAGCAGTACTTC. It translates to CASSPVNPYEQYF.

The CDR3 sequence: CASSPDSPGNEKLFF. The CDR3 DNA reads as TGTGCCAGCAGTCCGGACAGTCCAGGGAATGAAAAACTGTTTTTT. The chain couples TRBV27 to TRBJ1-4; maybe TRBD1 (6 bases). V shed 5 bases and J shed 5 bases, with 15 bases lying between them. The CDR3 has 15 amino acids. The germline CDR1 and CDR2 sequences are MNHEY and SMNVEV (reference sequence).

The chain employs TRBV28 and TRBJ2-1; possible D gene TRBD2, 6 bases. Germline loops: CDR1 MDHEN, CDR2 SYDVKM. Trimming removed 1 base from V and 8 bases from J, with 27 bases in between. The CDR3 has 19 amino acids. The CDR3 nucleotides read TGTGCCAGCAGTTTATCCCAGTATGAGGGAGAGGACTGGGGGGATGAGCAGTTCTTC. This encodes CASSLSQYEGEDWGDEQFF.

This chain joins TRBV5-1 and TRBJ1-2, with 10 nucleotides matching TRBD1. V lost 3 bases, J lost 0 bases, and 2 bases stayed unmatched. The CDR3 is made up of 15 amino acids. Germline CDR1 and CDR2: SGHRS and YFSETQ. The CDR3 DNA is TGCGCCAGCAGCTCGGGACAGGGGACTAACTATGGCTACACCTTC. Its protein product is CASSSGQGTNYGYTF.

The rearrangement joins TRBV2 to TRBJ1-1; D not certain. The CDR3 contains 12 residues. Germline values: CDR1 SNHLY, CDR2 FYNNEI. The V end was cut by 6 bases, the J end by 0 bases, with 5 bases between. The CDR3 protein is CASSPVNTEAFF. The CDR3 DNA reads TGTGCCAGCAGCCCGGTGAACACTGAAGCTTTCTTT.

This chain joins TRBV4-1 and TRBJ1-5; 9 bases are a match to TRBD1. From germline, CDR1 is MGHRA and CDR2 YSYEKL. V lost 4 bases to trimming and J lost 3 bases; unmatched junction nucleotides: 4. The CDR3 runs to 15 residues. DNA for the CDR3: TGCGCCAGCAGCCTAGGACAGGGGAACAATCAGCCCCAGCATTTT. Protein product: CASSLGQGNNQPQHF.

This rearrangement joins TRBV11-2 to TRBJ1-2, with D possibly being TRBD1 (6 bases). CDR3 length: 13 residues. Germline values: CDR1 SGHAT, CDR2 FQNNGV. V was shortened by 3 bases and J by 8 bases, with 13 bases between the two germline ends. CDR3 amino acids: CASSLSGERGYTF. The CDR3 DNA sequence: TGTGCCAGCAGCTTGTCAGGGGAACGCGGCTACACCTTC.

V gene TRBV27 combines with J gene TRBJ2-7; TRBD2 agrees at 11 bases. Germline-derived CDR1 and CDR2 are MNHEY and SMNVEV (reference sequence). The CDR3 contains 15 residues. V was pared by 5 bases and J by 4 bases, with 7 bases of the junction left unmatched. The DNA for the CDR3 is TGTGCCAGCAGTCGCACTAGCGGGAGAATTTACGAGCAGTACTTC. This gives the protein CASSRTSGRIYEQYF.

The chain uses TRBV18 and TRBJ2-5; TRBD1 matches at 8 bases. The CDR3 has 14 amino acids. J gave up 5 bases and V 0 bases, and 2 bases lay outside the gene matches. CDR1 is KGHSH, CDR2 LQKENI, per germline. This chain's CDR3 is CASSPPGQGETQYF. The CDR3 DNA reads as TGTGCCAGCTCACCACCCGGACAGGGCGAGACCCAGTACTTC. Full variable domain (missing parts from reference TRBV18 and TRBJ2-5): NAGVMQNPRHLVRRRGQEARLRCSPMKGHSHVYWYRQLPEEGLKFMVYLQKENIIDESGMPKERFSAEFPKEGPSILRIQQVVRGDSAAYFCASSPPGQGETQYFGPGTRLLVL.